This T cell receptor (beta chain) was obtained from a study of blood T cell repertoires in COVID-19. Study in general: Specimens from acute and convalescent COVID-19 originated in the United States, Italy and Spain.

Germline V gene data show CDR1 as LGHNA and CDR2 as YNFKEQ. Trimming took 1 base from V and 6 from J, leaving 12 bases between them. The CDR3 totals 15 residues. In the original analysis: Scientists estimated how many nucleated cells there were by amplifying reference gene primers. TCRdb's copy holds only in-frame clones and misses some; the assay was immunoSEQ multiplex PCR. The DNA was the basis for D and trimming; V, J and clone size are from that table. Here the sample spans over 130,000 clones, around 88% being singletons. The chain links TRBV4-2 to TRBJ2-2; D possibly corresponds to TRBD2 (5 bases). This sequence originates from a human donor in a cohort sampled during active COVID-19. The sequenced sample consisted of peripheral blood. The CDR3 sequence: CASSQGSASPGELFF. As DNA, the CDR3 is TGTGCCAGCAGCCAAGGTTCGGCTAGCCCCGGGGAGCTGTTTTTT.